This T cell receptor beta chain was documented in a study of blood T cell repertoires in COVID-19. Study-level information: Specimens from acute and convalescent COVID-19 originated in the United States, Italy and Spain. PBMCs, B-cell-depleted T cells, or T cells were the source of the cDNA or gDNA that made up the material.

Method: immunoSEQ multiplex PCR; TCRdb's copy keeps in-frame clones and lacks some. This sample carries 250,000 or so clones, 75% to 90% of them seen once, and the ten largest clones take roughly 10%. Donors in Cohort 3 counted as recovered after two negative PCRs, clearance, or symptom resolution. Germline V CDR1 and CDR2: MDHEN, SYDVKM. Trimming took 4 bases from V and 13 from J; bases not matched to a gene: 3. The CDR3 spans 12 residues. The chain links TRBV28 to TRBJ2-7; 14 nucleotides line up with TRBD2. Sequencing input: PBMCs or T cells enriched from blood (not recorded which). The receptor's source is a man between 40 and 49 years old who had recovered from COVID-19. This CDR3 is CASSSGLAGVYF. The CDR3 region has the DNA TGTGCCAGCAGTTCGGGACTAGCGGGGGTATACTTC.